This TCR beta chain was identified during a study of blood T cell repertoires in COVID-19. In the study's own analysis: For nucleated cells, counts were estimated from reference gene primer amplification. Using immunoSEQ multiplex PCR, the repertoire was profiled, and TCRdb retains in-frame clones only, with some absent. That table furnishes V, J and clone size, whereas the DNA furnished D and trimming. The table records approximately 250,000 clones, almost 85% of them present only once. Study members were between about 18 and 100 years old and lived in 24 US regions. Germline loops: CDR1 KGHSH, CDR2 LQKENI. Trimming at V came to 3 bases and at J to 6 bases, leaving 5 bases not matched to a gene. The CDR3 has 15 residues.

The V gene is TRBV18, the J gene TRBJ1-1, with 12 bases that match TRBD1. The source of this sequence is a woman in her forties or fifties with acute COVID-19. The sequencing sample was made of PBMCs or T cells enriched from blood (not recorded which). The CDR3 is CASSPFRDRGPEAFF. The CDR3 region has the DNA TGTGCCAGCTCACCGTTCCGGGACAGGGGGCCTGAAGCTTTCTTT.